Listed here are 30 T cell receptor beta chains from one sample, sequenced in a study of shared clonotypes between healthy human individuals. Libraries were prepared by immunoSEQ multiplex PCR; TCRdb keeps only in-frame clonotypes and omits some of them. The sample lists some 1 million clones, about 77% occurring once. Input material: memory CD4+ T cells sorted from blood. Subset denoted: CD45RA-negative fraction. These receptors came from a man aged 18 to 30 in good health.

This rearrangement joins TRBV6-6 to TRBJ2-5, with a weak D call TRBD1 (6 bases). The J call is uncertain, as TRBJ2-7 better fits the DNA end. Germline V gene lookup returns CDR1 MNHNY and CDR2 SVGAGI (reference sequence). The CDR3 spans 13 residues. The CDR3 sequence is CASSAGQSYEQYF. The CDR3 DNA reads TGTGCCAGCAGCGCAGGACAGTCCTACGAGCAGTACTTC.

The chain carries TRBV19 and TRBJ2-5; D is perhaps TRBD2 (5 bases). The J call may be in error: the DNA end matches TRBJ2-7 better. CDR3 length: 13 residues. Germline CDR1 reads LNHDA; CDR2 reads SQIVND (reference sequence). The CDR3 spells CASSPDFSYEQYF. The DNA of the CDR3 is TGTGCCAGTAGCCCGGACTTCTCCTACGAGCAGTACTTC.

V gene TRBV7-3 combines with J gene TRBJ1-1; D perhaps matches TRBD1 (5 bases). V was shortened by 5 bases and J by 3 bases, with 19 bases between the two germline ends. The CDR3 runs 16 residues. Looked up from germline, CDR1 is SGHTA and CDR2 is FQGTGA. DNA of the CDR3: TGTGCCAGCAGCCGTCAGGGTGGGTCGGCGGACACTGAAGCTTTCTTT. Residues: CASSRQGGSADTEAFF.

The V call is TRBV5-1, the J call TRBJ1-1, with a tentative D call TRBD1 (5 bases). The CDR3 totals 16 residues. From germline, CDR1 is SGHRS and CDR2 YFSETQ. The V end was cut by 5 bases, the J end by 2 bases, with 19 bases between. Written as DNA, the CDR3 is TGCGCCAGCAGTGGTGGGAGGGGACCTTATAACACTGAAGCTTTCTTT. Its translation is CASSGGRGPYNTEAFF.

V usage is TRBV20-1 and J usage is TRBJ2-1; D remains ambiguous. CDR3 size: 11 residues. Between the trimmed V and J ends, which lost 5 bases and 6 bases, there was a span of 8 bases. CDR1 and CDR2 from the germline V gene are DFQATT and SNEGSKA (reference sequence). This CDR3 is CSAVKTNEQFF. The CDR3 nucleotides read TGCAGTGCTGTCAAGACCAATGAGCAGTTCTTC.

The chain employs TRBV5-1 and TRBJ1-1; D perhaps matches TRBD1 (6 bases). Germline V gives CDR1 SGHRS, CDR2 YFSETQ. V lost 2 bases to trimming and J lost 6 bases, with 17 bases between them. This CDR3 comprises 15 residues. CDR3 coding DNA: TGCGCCAGCAGCTTAAGACAGGTTGGAGAGTCTGAAGCTTTCTTT. This translates into CASSLRQVGESEAFF.

This clone was recorded once. J is TRBJ2-2 and V is TRBV6-1, with D maybe TRBD2 (5 bases). Germline V CDR1 and CDR2: MNHNS, SASEGT. The CDR3 length is 14 residues. Trimming left V 6 bases short and J 6 bases short, with 14 bases between. As DNA, the CDR3 is TGTGCCAGCAGAAACGGGAACGGGCCCGGGGAGCTGTTTTTT. Amino acids: CASRNGNGPGELFF.

This clone has just a few counts. The DNA of the CDR3 is TGTGCCAGCGGAACAGGAATGAACACTGAAGCTTTCTTT. It yields the protein CASGTGMNTEAFF. The chain carries TRBV28 and TRBJ1-1; tentative D call: TRBD1 (5 bases). Germline assignment: CDR1 MDHEN and CDR2 SYDVKM. CDR3 length: 13 residues. V was clipped by 8 bases and J by 0 bases, with 10 bases between them.

This clone was found once. The rearrangement joins TRBV4-1 to TRBJ2-3, with D hard to call. The CDR3 runs 15 residues. Per the germline V gene, CDR1 is MGHRA and CDR2 is YSYEKL. Between the trimmed V and J ends, which lost 1 base and 8 bases, there was a span of 16 bases. CDR3 region: CASSQVGAVGTTQYF. The CDR3 DNA follows: TGCGCCAGCAGCCAAGTAGGTGCTGTGGGTACTACGCAGTATTTT.

V usage is TRBV7-2 and J usage is TRBJ2-7; tentative D call: TRBD1 (6 bases). The V end lost 5 bases, the J end lost 1 base, and 15 bases lay between the germline ends. Germline lookup yields CDR1 SGHTA and CDR2 FQGNSA. CDR3 length: 15 residues. Here the CDR3 DNA reads TGTGCCAGCAGCGTCGACAGGAAAGCATCCTACGAGCAGTACTTC. Translation: CASSVDRKASYEQYF.

This chain connects TRBV7-2 to TRBJ2-5; possibly TRBD1 or TRBD2 for D (6 bases each). Germline-derived CDR1 and CDR2 are SGHTA and FQGNSA. The V end was cut by 3 bases, the J end by 5 bases, with 10 bases between. The CDR3 consists of 13 residues. In DNA form, the CDR3 reads TGTGCCAGCAGCTTTCAGGGGAGGGAGACCCAGTACTTC. It translates to CASSFQGRETQYF.

The V call is TRBV6-6, the J call TRBJ2-6; tentatively, D is TRBD1 (6 bases). The CDR3 has 15 amino acids. V lost 8 bases, J lost 2 bases, and 13 bases lay in between. CDR1 MNHNY and CDR2 SVGAGI come from the germline V gene (reference sequence). The CDR3, as DNA: TGTGCCAGCGGACCACAGGGCACTGGGGCCAACGTCCTGACTTTC. Translating gives CASGPQGTGANVLTF.

This clone appeared a few times. Other nucleotide sequences in the sample specify the same CDR3. The chain recombines TRBV19 with TRBJ2-3; a weak D match, TRBD1 (6 bases). V was pared by 1 base and J by 4 bases, with 9 bases between. Germline V gives CDR1 LNHDA, CDR2 SQIVND (reference sequence). The CDR3 totals 14 residues. This chain's CDR3 is CASSIGRGADTQYF. DNA for the CDR3: TGTGCCAGTAGTATAGGCAGGGGCGCAGATACGCAGTATTTT.

J is TRBJ2-6 and V is TRBV19; either TRBD1 or TRBD2 may fit D (5 bases each). CDR1 is LNHDA and CDR2 is SQIVND in the germline V gene (reference sequence). This CDR3 has 16 residues. V was trimmed by 4 bases and J by 2 bases, leaving 12 bases between them. CDR3 amino acids: CASSTYMGAGANVLTF. Here the CDR3 DNA reads TGTGCCAGTAGTACCTACATGGGGGCTGGGGCCAACGTCCTGACTTTC.

The J gene is TRBJ1-1, the V gene TRBV7-2; D unclear. This CDR3 comprises 13 residues. Deletions cut 5 bases from V and 0 bases from J, with 7 bases between. Germline V CDR1 and CDR2: SGHTA, FQGNSA. The CDR3: CASSARMNTEAFF. The CDR3 nucleotides are TGTGCCAGCAGCGCCCGAATGAACACTGAAGCTTTCTTT. Together with reference TRBV7-2 and TRBJ1-1, the CDR3 gives the full variable domain: GAGVSQSPSNKVTEKGKDVELRCDPISGHTALYWYRQSLGQGLEFLIYFQGNSAPDKSGLPSDRFSAERTGGSVSTLTIQRTQQEDSAVYLCASSARMNTEAFFGQGTRLTVV.

About this clone itself: This sample also contains other DNA sequences that code for the same CDR3. This chain connects TRBV28 to TRBJ2-6; no reliable D call. This CDR3 has 12 amino acids. CDR1 is MDHEN, CDR2 SYDVKM, per germline. The germline V and J ends were trimmed by 8 bases and 1 base, with 3 bases remaining between them. CDR3 region: CASGSGANVLTF. The CDR3 bases are TGTGCCAGCGGGTCTGGGGCCAACGTCCTGACTTTC.

The chain couples TRBV25-1 to TRBJ2-5; possibly TRBD2 for D (5 bases). The CDR3 has 14 residues. Trimming stripped 2 bases from V and 5 bases from J, with 12 bases between. The germline CDR1 and CDR2 sequences are MGHDK and SYGVNS. For the CDR3, the DNA is TGTGCCAGCAGTGAACCCGGGAAAGGGGAGACCCAGTACTTC. It specifies CASSEPGKGETQYF.

This sequence joins TRBV18 and TRBJ2-7, with 8 bases lining up with TRBD2. This CDR3 contains 15 residues. Germline V gene data show CDR1 as KGHSH and CDR2 as LQKENI. The trim removed 4 bases at V and 0 bases at J, leaving 5 bases unmatched. DNA of the CDR3: TGTGCCAGCTCACGCGGGACTAGGGGCTCCTACGAGCAGTACTTC. Protein product: CASSRGTRGSYEQYF.

The chain recombines TRBV2 with TRBJ2-3; 12 bases match TRBD2. Losses at the gene ends were 4 bases for V and 7 bases for J; bases not matched to a gene: 18. This CDR3 has 19 residues. Looked up from germline, CDR1 is SNHLY and CDR2 is FYNNEI. DNA of the CDR3: TGTGCCAGCAGTGCGCGTCTAGCGGGAGGGCCCTCGGTGAGAAATACGCAGTATTTT. This sequence encodes CASSARLAGGPSVRNTQYF.

In the case of this clone: This specimen includes other DNA sequences encoding the same CDR3. The chain uses TRBV18 and TRBJ2-2; TRBD1 agrees at 9 bases. Germline V lookup: CDR1 KGHSH, CDR2 LQKENI. The CDR3 runs to 15 residues. Trimming cost V 0 bases and J 4 bases; bases outside gene matches: 0. CDR3: CASSPPTGGTGELFF. CDR3 bases: TGTGCCAGCTCACCACCGACAGGGGGCACCGGGGAGCTGTTTTTT.

This clone was observed a few times. The chain joins TRBV5-1 to TRBJ2-2; TRBD2 aligns across 7 bases. CDR3 length equals 15 residues. The junction had 5 bases not matched to a gene; V was cut back by 6 bases and J by 0 bases. The V gene's germline CDR1 is SGHRS and CDR2 YFSETQ. The CDR3 region is CASTPAGSNTGELFF. The CDR3 DNA reads TGCGCCAGCACCCCAGCGGGATCGAACACCGGGGAGCTGTTTTTT.

This rearrangement joins TRBV6-4 to TRBJ2-1; possibly TRBD2 for D (6 bases). Trimming stripped 7 bases from V and 4 bases from J, with 17 bases between. The germline gives CDR1 MRHNA, CDR2 SNTAGT. CDR3 size: 15 residues. CDR3: CASTPPRRGYNEQFF. CDR3 nucleotide sequence: TGTGCCAGCACTCCCCCGAGACGGGGGTACAATGAGCAGTTCTTC.

The J gene is TRBJ2-3, the V gene TRBV5-1; 7 bases map to TRBD1. Germline V gene lookup returns CDR1 SGHRS and CDR2 YFSETQ. The CDR3 contains 13 residues. V was clipped by 5 bases and J by 5 bases; unmatched bases: 5. CDR3 residues: CASRTGQGDTQYF. The CDR3 region has the DNA TGCGCCAGCAGGACAGGGCAAGGAGATACGCAGTATTTT.

The V and J genes are TRBV6-5 and TRBJ1-1; possible D gene TRBD1, 5 bases. Trimming pared 6 bases from V and 4 bases from J, leaving 18 bases between. The CDR3 consists of 15 residues. Germline CDR1 is MNHEY and CDR2 is SVGAGI. The CDR3 loop reads CASSLILGGGTEAFF. CDR3 in DNA: TGTGCCAGCAGCCTTATCTTGGGGGGTGGCACTGAAGCTTTCTTT.

This clone was observed a single time. The J gene is TRBJ2-3, the V gene TRBV6-5; TRBD2 matches 9 bases. Germline CDR1 and CDR2: MNHEY and SVGAGI. With 2 bases clipped from V and 5 bases from J, the junction kept 8 bases outside the gene matches. The CDR3 spans 16 residues. Here the CDR3 DNA reads TGTGCCAGCAGTTACCGTAGCGGGAGAGGGGGAGATACGCAGTATTTT. Protein: CASSYRSGRGGDTQYF.

This chain joins TRBV6-5 and TRBJ1-6, with unresolved D. V lost 5 bases and J 10 bases, leaving 12 bases between the germline ends. Germline CDR1 MNHEY, CDR2 SVGAGI. CDR3 length: 13 amino acids. CDR3 residues: CASSRTGYSPLHF. The CDR3 nucleotides are TGTGCCAGCAGTCGAACCGGCTACTCACCCCTCCACTTT.

The rearrangement uses TRBV7-2 and TRBJ2-1; D might be TRBD2 (5 bases). Per the germline V gene, CDR1 is SGHTA and CDR2 is FQGNSA. This CDR3 is 14 amino acids long. The ends were cut back, 4 bases at V and 9 bases at J, with 16 bases in the middle. DNA for the CDR3: TGTGCCAGCAGCTACATGCCTAGTCGGGGTGAGCAGTTCTTC. As protein: CASSYMPSRGEQFF.

This CDR3 is CASSVARTSGSETQYF. In DNA, the CDR3 is TGTGCCAGCAGCGTAGCTAGGACTAGCGGGAGTGAGACCCAGTACTTC. The chain is built from TRBV9 and TRBJ2-5, with 13 bases fitting TRBD2. The CDR3 totals 16 residues. From germline, CDR1 is SGDLS and CDR2 YYNGEE. The J segment lost 5 bases and the V segment lost 0 bases, leaving 4 bases of the junction unmatched.

In its sample, this clone was seen a few times. V usage is TRBV7-9 and J usage is TRBJ1-3; D uncertain. This CDR3 is built from 13 residues. From germline, CDR1 is SEHNR and CDR2 FQNEAQ (reference sequence). The V gene lost 1 base and the J gene lost 8 bases, with 9 bases spanning the gap. CDR3 DNA: TGTGCCAGCAGCTTAGACTATGAGGACACCATATATTTT. Translation: CASSLDYEDTIYF.

As concerns this clone: At the DNA level, this CDR3 is encoded by other sequences in the same sample as well. V is TRBV5-4 and J is TRBJ2-5, with unresolved D. Trimming pared 2 bases from V and 3 bases from J, leaving 8 bases between. The length of the CDR3 is 13 residues. The V gene's germline CDR1 is SGHNT and CDR2 YYREEE (reference sequence). The CDR3, as DNA: TGTGCCAGCAGCTTTCGCGGAGAAGAGACCCAGTACTTC. Translation: CASSFRGEETQYF.